The 11 T cell receptor beta chains listed next were all sequenced from one sample in a study of molecular identifiers for immune sequencing clone quantification (dated by TCRdb to between 2017 and 2018). Receptors were amplified or captured by PCR. Sequencing used a NextSeq 500. The public reads were reanalyzed by TCRdb: fastp trimming at Q25, MiXCR alignment, in-frame beta chains only. Every CDR3 protein is listed once, alongside the most common genes and DNA of its rows. Here the sample has about 320,000 distinct CDR3 sequences; about a quarter occur a single time. Roughly 0.7% of the sample lies in the top ten. The sample was naive CD8+ T cells from blood, with Jurkat cell RNA spiked in. Taken with the paper, the label for cell subset or site translates to: FACS-sorted CD8+CD4-CCR7+CD45RA+ naive T cells. Every receptor here comes from a human donor in good health. Some libraries in this study had Jurkat cell RNA spiked in.

This clonotype appeared many times. The chain has TRBV25-1 and TRBJ2-7, with TRBD1 as a possible D gene (5 bases). This CDR3 is 14 amino acids long. In germline, CDR1 is MGHDK, CDR2 SYGVNS. V was shortened by 4 bases and J by 0 bases, with 10 bases between the two germline ends. CDR3 residues: CASSARQSSYEQYF. The CDR3 DNA is TGTGCCAGCAGTGCCAGACAGAGCTCCTACGAGCAGTACTTC.

This clonotype was seen a handful of times. This chain links TRBV19 with TRBJ2-3; 11 bases map to TRBD2. CDR1 is LNHDA, CDR2 SQIVND, per germline (reference sequence). J lost 2 bases, V lost 6 bases, and 4 bases had no gene match. CDR3 length equals 15 residues. CDR3 loop: CASSLAGGVTDTQYF. The CDR3 bases are TGTGCCAGTAGCCTAGCGGGAGGAGTCACAGATACGCAGTATTTT.

This clonotype was picked up a small number of times. This chain uses TRBV27 with TRBJ1-5; D may be TRBD1 (5 bases). The CDR3 extends over 15 amino acids. CDR1 is MNHEY and CDR2 is SMNVEV in the germline V gene (reference sequence). The ends were cut back, 2 bases at V and 2 bases at J, with 10 bases in the middle. The CDR3 DNA is TGTGCCAGCAGTTTAGGGGGGTATGGCAATCAGCCCCAGCATTTT. Protein: CASSLGGYGNQPQHF.

Comment on this clonotype: This clone may be a read error of a much larger clone one base away. The chain has TRBV4-1 and TRBJ2-1, with D possibly being TRBD1 (6 bases). The CDR3 length is 12 residues. With 0 bases removed from V and 12 bases from J, the gap between germline ends came to 9 bases. CDR1 is MGHRA, CDR2 YSYEKL, per germline. The CDR3 protein is CASSQDSGAQFF. DNA of the CDR3: TGCGCCAGCAGCCAAGATTCAGGGGCGCAGTTCTTC.

This clonotype occurred a few times. The chain joins TRBV5-6 to TRBJ2-7; no firm D call. CDR1 is SGHDT, CDR2 YYEEEE, per germline. V was shortened by 0 bases and J by 3 bases, with 4 bases between the two germline ends. The CDR3 is 12 residues long. The CDR3 bases are TGTGCCAGCAGCTTGGACAACTACGAGCAGTACTTC. Its translation is CASSLDNYEQYF.

In nucleotides, the CDR3 is TGTGCCAGCAGCTTAGTTGGGCCAGGGCGATGGCATGGCTACACCTTC. Translation: CASSLVGPGRWHGYTF. V is TRBV7-9 and J is TRBJ1-2; D is perhaps TRBD1 (5 bases). Trimming shortened V by 1 base and J by 6 bases, and 18 bases separated the two germline ends. The germline V gene encodes CDR1 SEHNR and CDR2 FQNEAQ (reference sequence). This CDR3 has 16 amino acids.

V gene TRBV10-2 combines with J gene TRBJ1-5; 8 nucleotides agree with TRBD1. The germline CDR1 and CDR2 sequences are WSHSY and SAAADI. The CDR3 sequence is 14 residues long. V lost 3 bases to trimming and J lost 6 bases; unmatched junction nucleotides: 4. The CDR3 reads CASSETGGGQPQHF. The CDR3 region has the DNA TGCGCCAGCAGTGAAACAGGGGGAGGTCAGCCCCAGCATTTT.

The rearrangement uses TRBV7-3 and TRBJ2-3; 10 bases agree with TRBD1. The germline V gene has CDR1 SGHTA and CDR2 FQGTGA. The CDR3 loop spans 16 amino acids. The V segment lost 3 bases and the J segment 2 bases; nucleotides outside the gene matches: 5. This CDR3 is CASSLTGGSPTDTQYF. The CDR3 DNA is TGTGCCAGCAGCTTGACAGGGGGCTCCCCCACAGATACGCAGTATTTT.

The chain joins TRBV2 to TRBJ2-5; a possible D gene is TRBD1 (6 bases). CDR3 length: 15 residues. Germline V gene data show CDR1 as SNHLY and CDR2 as FYNNEI. V lost 11 bases, J lost 2 bases, and 21 bases lay in between. The CDR3 spells CARQSARDKQETQYF. The DNA of the CDR3 is TGTGCCCGACAATCAGCCAGGGACAAACAAGAGACCCAGTACTTC.

The chain couples TRBV3-1 to TRBJ2-2; TRBD2 is a possible D gene (6 bases). Trimming removed 4 bases at V and 6 bases at J, with 9 bases between. The germline V gene has CDR1 LGHDT and CDR2 YNNKEL (reference sequence). The CDR3 runs to 13 residues. The CDR3 loop reads CASSRRESGELFF. The CDR3 coding sequence is TGTGCCAGCAGCCGACGGGAGTCCGGGGAGCTGTTTTTT.

The V call is TRBV28, the J call TRBJ2-3, with D unclear. The CDR3 length is 12 residues. Per the germline V gene, CDR1 is MDHEN and CDR2 is SYDVKM. V was pared by 6 bases and J by 4 bases, with 8 bases between. CDR3 nucleotides: TGTGCCAGCAGGCGAGGTCCAGATACGCAGTATTTT. Its translation is CASRRGPDTQYF.